Listed below are T cell receptor beta chains from one sample, sequenced in a study of cytomegalovirus exposure and HLA in healthy donors. TCRdb keeps only in-frame clones here, not all; method: immunoSEQ multiplex PCR. The table lists approximately 210,000 clones. Sequencing was carried out using PBMCs. The receptors shown here come from a woman in her twenties or thirties in good health and CMV-seropositive. Each CDR3 is given with its conserved first and last residue. A D gene is named only where the DNA matches it firmly.

D gene	V gene	J gene	CDR3 protein	CDR3 DNA
.	TRBV19	TRBJ1-5	CASSRTEFSNQPQHF	TGTGCCAGTAGTAGGACAGAGTTTAGCAATCAGCCCCAGCATTTT
TRBD2	TRBV25-1	TRBJ2-7	CASSAITVAGASYEQYF	TGTGCCAGCAGCGCTATTACTGTAGCGGGAGCATCCTACGAGCAGTACTTC
TRBD1	TRBV10-1	TRBJ2-2	CASSDTGTGDTGELFF	TGCGCCAGCAGCGACACCGGGACAGGGGACACCGGGGAGCTGTTTTTT
TRBD1	TRBV6-1	TRBJ1-2	CASSEMVGTATNYGYTF	TGTGCCAGCAGTGAAATGGTCGGGACAGCTACTAACTATGGCTACACCTTC
TRBD2	TRBV4-3	TRBJ2-7	CASSRLADTSYEQYF	TGCGCCAGCAGCCGACTAGCGGACACGTCCTACGAGCAGTACTTC
.	TRBV10-1	TRBJ2-7	CASSSGSGEQYF	TGCGCCAGCAGTTCCGGTTCCGGCGAGCAGTACTTC
TRBD1	TRBV5-1	TRBJ1-2	CASSRDRGYGYTF	TGCGCCAGCAGTCGGGACAGGGGATATGGCTACACCTTC
.	TRBV5-1	TRBJ2-7	CASSLQEGSYEQYF	TGCGCCAGCAGCTTGCAGGAGGGATCCTACGAGCAGTACTTC
.	TRBV5-1	TRBJ1-1	CASSLEGTPNTEAFF	TGCGCCAGCAGCTTGGAGGGGACACCGAACACTGAAGCTTTCTTT
TRBD1	TRBV29-1	TRBJ1-5	CSYTGGEGQPQHF	TGCAGCTATACAGGGGGCGAAGGTCAGCCCCAGCATTTT
TRBD2	TRBV7-2	TRBJ2-2	CASSRGTSGYTGELFF	TGTGCCAGCAGCCGCGGGACTAGCGGGTACACCGGGGAGCTGTTTTTT
.	TRBV6-1	TRBJ2-7	CASSPPRLDEQYF	TGTGCCAGCAGTCCCCCGCGGCTAGACGAGCAGTACTTC
TRBD2	TRBV19	TRBJ2-1	CATTGLADYNEQFF	TGTGCCACTACGGGACTAGCGGATTACAATGAGCAGTTCTTC
TRBD1	TRBV4-1	TRBJ2-1	CASRPTGGANNEQFF	TGCGCCAGCAGGCCTACAGGGGGCGCAAACAATGAGCAGTTCTTC
.	TRBV1	TRBJ1-5	CTSSPAAGQTYQPQHF	TGCACCAGCAGCCCAGCCGCGGGACAGACTTATCAGCCCCAGCATTTT